This T cell receptor (beta chain) was observed in a study of Ad26.COV2.S vaccination and SARS-CoV-2 variants. The study's findings and limits: Quantification of TCR breadth and depth may have yielded underestimates of total T cell responses. Across vaccine and placebo recipients, the breadth of non-spike TCRs was similar.

Only in-frame clones appear in the TCRdb table, and some are missing; sequencing was by immunoSEQ multiplex PCR. In the table there are approximately 400,000 clones, approximately 90% of which are singletons. This clone occurred many times. Its cognate antigen is unknown. Germline V lookup: CDR1 SGHRS, CDR2 YFSETQ. The ends lost 5 bases at V and 3 bases at J; junction bases unmatched: 9. This CDR3 region has 15 residues. The chain has TRBV5-1 and TRBJ1-1, with 8 bases matching TRBD1. The material sequenced was peripheral blood, taken after recovery from COVID-19. The clonotype comes from a human donor who had recovered from COVID-19. CDR3 nucleotides: TGCGCCAGCAGAGGACAGGGCAGGCCCCACACTGAAGCTTTCTTT. It specifies CASRGQGRPHTEAFF.